Listed below are T cell receptor beta chains from one sample, sequenced in a study of blood T cell repertoires in COVID-19. Assay: immunoSEQ multiplex PCR; the TCRdb copy retains only in-frame clones and omits some. The data show about 110,000 clones, approximately 83% seen once. The sample comprised peripheral blood. These receptors all come from a woman in her sixties or seventies with acute or convalescent COVID-19. The CDR3 runs from the conserved cysteine through the conserved F or W. D genes are given only for firm matches. Some rows have no size entry. The others give once, few or many, or a class for an expanded clone.

clone size: .; V gene: TRBV18; D gene: .; J gene: TRBJ2-1; CDR3 protein: CASSRPGQKLYNEQFF; CDR3 DNA: TGTGCCAGCTCACGGCCCGGACAGAAACTCTACAATGAGCAGTTCTTC
clone size: once; V gene: TRBV5-6; D gene: TRBD1; J gene: TRBJ2-5; CDR3 protein: CASSRDRQETQYF; CDR3 DNA: TGTGCCAGCAGCCGGGACAGACAAGAGACCCAGTACTTC
clone size: .; V gene: TRBV9; D gene: .; J gene: TRBJ2-3; CDR3 protein: CASSDSGTDTQYF; CDR3 DNA: TGTGCCAGCAGCGATAGTGGCACAGATACGCAGTATTTT
clone size: .; V gene: TRBV7-3; D gene: .; J gene: TRBJ2-3; CDR3 protein: CASSYQSTDTQYF; CDR3 DNA: TGTGCCAGCAGCTATCAGAGCACAGATACGCAGTATTTT
clone size: .; V gene: TRBV5-1; D gene: TRBD1; J gene: TRBJ1-6; CDR3 protein: CASTPGQGNSPLHF; CDR3 DNA: TGCGCCAGCACCCCGGGACAGGGGAATTCACCCCTCCACTTT
clone size: .; V gene: TRBV11-2; D gene: .; J gene: TRBJ1-3; CDR3 protein: CASSPSAGSGNTIYF; CDR3 DNA: TGTGCCAGCAGCCCCTCGGCGGGTTCAGGAAACACCATATATTTT
clone size: few; V gene: TRBV7-3; D gene: TRBD1; J gene: TRBJ1-2; CDR3 protein: CASSLGNRGGYTF; CDR3 DNA: TGTGCCAGCAGCTTAGGGAACAGGGGTGGCTACACCTTC
clone size: once; V gene: TRBV7-3; D gene: TRBD2; J gene: TRBJ2-1; CDR3 protein: CASSLAGTSGYNEQFF; CDR3 DNA: TGTGCCAGCAGCTTAGCCGGGACTAGCGGGTACAATGAGCAGTTCTTC
clone size: .; V gene: TRBV29-1; D gene: TRBD1; J gene: TRBJ2-7; CDR3 protein: CSVEGQGDEQYF; CDR3 DNA: TGCAGCGTTGAGGGACAGGGGGACGAGCAGTACTTC
clone size: .; V gene: TRBV3-1/TRBV3-2; D gene: TRBD2; J gene: TRBJ2-1; CDR3 protein: CASRHTQAGGYNEQFF; CDR3 DNA: TGTGCCAGCAGACATACCCAAGCGGGGGGTTACAATGAGCAGTTCTTC
clone size: .; V gene: TRBV5-5; D gene: .; J gene: TRBJ2-1; CDR3 protein: CASSPQGLADEQFF; CDR3 DNA: TGTGCCAGCAGCCCGCAAGGGCTAGCCGATGAGCAGTTCTTC
clone size: .; V gene: TRBV7-8; D gene: TRBD1; J gene: TRBJ1-5; CDR3 protein: CASSVATGVNQPQHF; CDR3 DNA: TGTGCCAGCAGCGTCGCGACAGGGGTGAATCAGCCCCAGCATTTT
clone size: .; V gene: TRBV28; D gene: .; J gene: TRBJ1-1; CDR3 protein: CASSLLPGQLNTEAFF; CDR3 DNA: TGTGCCAGCAGCCTATTACCCGGACAGTTGAACACTGAAGCTTTCTTT
clone size: .; V gene: TRBV19; D gene: TRBD1; J gene: TRBJ2-7; CDR3 protein: CASSSDRVVPYEQYF; CDR3 DNA: TGTGCCAGTAGTTCGGACAGGGTAGTACCTTACGAGCAGTACTTC
clone size: once; V gene: TRBV9; D gene: .; J gene: TRBJ2-7; CDR3 protein: CASSVTGHSYEQYF; CDR3 DNA: TGTGCCAGCAGCGTTACAGGCCACTCCTACGAGCAGTACTTC
clone size: .; V gene: TRBV3-1/TRBV3-2; D gene: .; J gene: TRBJ2-1; CDR3 protein: CASSQDQWGGLPNEQFF; CDR3 DNA: TGTGCCAGCAGCCAAGATCAGTGGGGGGGGCTCCCAAATGAGCAGTTCTTC
clone size: .; V gene: TRBV18; D gene: TRBD1; J gene: TRBJ2-7; CDR3 protein: CASSPSGTGASYEQYF; CDR3 DNA: TGTGCCAGCTCACCTTCCGGGACAGGGGCCTCCTACGAGCAGTACTTC
clone size: .; V gene: TRBV13; D gene: TRBD2; J gene: TRBJ2-1; CDR3 protein: CASSLASGQLQGHEQFF; CDR3 DNA: TGTGCCAGCAGCTTAGCTAGCGGGCAACTTCAGGGGCATGAGCAGTTCTTC
clone size: .; V gene: TRBV11-1; D gene: TRBD2; J gene: TRBJ2-5; CDR3 protein: CASSFLSSGGQETQYF; CDR3 DNA: TGTGCCAGCAGCTTTCTGTCTAGCGGGGGACAAGAGACCCAGTACTTC
clone size: .; V gene: TRBV5-1; D gene: .; J gene: TRBJ2-1; CDR3 protein: CASSTPGTAVNEQFF; CDR3 DNA: TGCGCCAGCAGCACACCCGGGACTGCTGTCAATGAGCAGTTCTTC
clone size: .; V gene: TRBV9; D gene: TRBD1; J gene: TRBJ2-2; CDR3 protein: CASSAGQGRGTGELFF; CDR3 DNA: TGTGCCAGCAGCGCCGGACAGGGGCGCGGCACCGGGGAGCTGTTTTTT
clone size: once; V gene: TRBV28; D gene: .; J gene: TRBJ2-3; CDR3 protein: CASSKPQVPDTQYF; CDR3 DNA: TGTGCCAGCAGTAAACCACAGGTACCAGATACGCAGTATTTT
clone size: .; V gene: TRBV19; D gene: .; J gene: TRBJ1-1; CDR3 protein: CASSIVQGYTEAFF; CDR3 DNA: TGTGCCAGTAGTATCGTCCAGGGATACACTGAAGCTTTCTTT
clone size: .; V gene: TRBV7-3; D gene: TRBD1; J gene: TRBJ1-6; CDR3 protein: CASSPTGGGDSPLHF; CDR3 DNA: TGTGCCAGCAGTCCTACAGGGGGCGGGGATTCACCCCTCCACTTT
clone size: .; V gene: TRBV4-2; D gene: TRBD1; J gene: TRBJ2-1; CDR3 protein: CASSQEDRGDIDEQFF; CDR3 DNA: TGTGCCAGCAGCCAAGAGGACAGGGGGGACATTGATGAGCAGTTCTTC
clone size: .; V gene: TRBV6-1; D gene: .; J gene: TRBJ2-4; CDR3 protein: CASSEGGFGIQYF; CDR3 DNA: TGTGCCAGCAGTGAAGGCGGTTTTGGCATTCAGTACTTC